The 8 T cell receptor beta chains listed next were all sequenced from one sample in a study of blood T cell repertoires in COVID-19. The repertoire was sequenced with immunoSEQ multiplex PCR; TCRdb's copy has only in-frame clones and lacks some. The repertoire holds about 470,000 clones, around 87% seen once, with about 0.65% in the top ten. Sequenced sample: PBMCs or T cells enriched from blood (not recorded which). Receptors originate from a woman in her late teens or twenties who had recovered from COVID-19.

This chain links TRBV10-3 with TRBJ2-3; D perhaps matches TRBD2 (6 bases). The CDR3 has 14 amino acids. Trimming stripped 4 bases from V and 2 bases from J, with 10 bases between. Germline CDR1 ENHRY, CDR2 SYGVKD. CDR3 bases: TGTGCCATCAGTGCCGGGACTCACACAGATACGCAGTATTTT. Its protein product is CAISAGTHTDTQYF.

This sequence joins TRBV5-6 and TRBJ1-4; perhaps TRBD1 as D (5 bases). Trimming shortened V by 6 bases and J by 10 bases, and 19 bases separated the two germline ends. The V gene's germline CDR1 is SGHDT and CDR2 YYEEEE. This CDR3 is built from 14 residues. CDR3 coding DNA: TGTGCCAGCACCCTCGTGCGGGGGGGAGGAAAACTGTTTTTT. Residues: CASTLVRGGGKLFF.

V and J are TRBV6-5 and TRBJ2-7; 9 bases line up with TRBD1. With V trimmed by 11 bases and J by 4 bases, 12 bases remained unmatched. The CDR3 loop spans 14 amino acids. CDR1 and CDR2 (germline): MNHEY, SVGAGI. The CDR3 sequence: CAAKSGTGSYEQYF. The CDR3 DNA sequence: TGTGCCGCTAAGTCCGGGACAGGGTCTTACGAGCAGTACTTC.

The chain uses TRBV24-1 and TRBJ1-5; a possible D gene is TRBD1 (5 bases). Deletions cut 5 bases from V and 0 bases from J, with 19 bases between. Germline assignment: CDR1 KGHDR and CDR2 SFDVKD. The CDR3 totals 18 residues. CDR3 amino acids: CATSAPLGVTHSNQPQHF. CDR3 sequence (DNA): TGTGCCACCAGTGCCCCTTTAGGGGTAACCCATAGCAATCAGCCCCAGCATTTT.

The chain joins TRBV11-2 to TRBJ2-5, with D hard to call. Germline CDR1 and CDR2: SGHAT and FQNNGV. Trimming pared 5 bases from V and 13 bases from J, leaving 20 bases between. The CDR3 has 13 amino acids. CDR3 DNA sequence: TGTGCCAGCAGCCCCCCAAGGAGAGACGGTTTGTACTTC. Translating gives CASSPPRRDGLYF.

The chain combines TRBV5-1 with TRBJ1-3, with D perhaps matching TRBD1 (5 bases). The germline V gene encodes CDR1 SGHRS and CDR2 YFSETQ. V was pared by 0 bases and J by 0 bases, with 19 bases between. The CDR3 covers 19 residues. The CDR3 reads CASSLGVREDWVSGNTIYF. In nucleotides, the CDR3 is TGCGCCAGCAGCTTGGGCGTCAGGGAGGATTGGGTCTCTGGAAACACCATATATTTT. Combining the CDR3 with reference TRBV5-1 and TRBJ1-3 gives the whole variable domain KAGVTQTPRYLIKTRGQQVTLSCSPISGHRSVSWYQQTPGQGLQFLFEYFSETQRNKGNFPGRFSGRQFSNSRSEMNVSTLELGDSALYLCASSLGVREDWVSGNTIYFGEGSWLTVV.

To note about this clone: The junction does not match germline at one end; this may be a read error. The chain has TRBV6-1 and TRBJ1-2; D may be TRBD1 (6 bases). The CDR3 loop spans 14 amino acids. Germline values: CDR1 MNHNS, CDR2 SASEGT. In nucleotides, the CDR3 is TGTGCCAGCAGGGAAGCCGGGACAACGAATGGCTACACCTTC. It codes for CASREAGTTNGYTF.

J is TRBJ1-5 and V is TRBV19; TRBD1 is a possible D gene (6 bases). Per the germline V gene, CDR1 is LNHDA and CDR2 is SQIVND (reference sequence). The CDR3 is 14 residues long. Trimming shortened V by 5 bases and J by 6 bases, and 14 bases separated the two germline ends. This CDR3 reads CASSAGAGRQPQHF. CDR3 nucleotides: TGTGCCAGTAGTGCAGGGGCAGGTCGTCAGCCCCAGCATTTT.